These T cell receptor beta chains were read from a single sample in a study of blood T cells in healthy people across ages. In TCRdb, the 5' RACE reads were re-called with MiXCR into one record per CDR3 protein. The data contain under 1 million distinct CDR3 sequences, around 43% of them singletons. The sequencing input was blood. The receptors were sampled from a man aged 60-69 years in good health. The CDR3 runs from the conserved cysteine through the conserved F or W. D genes are given only for firm matches. Size is omitted from some rows. Given values are once, few, many or a class for expanded clones.

clone size	D gene	V gene	J gene	CDR3 length	CDR3 DNA	CDR3 protein
NA	NA	TRBV20-1	TRBJ2-5	15	TGCAGTGCCCACGCTCGGGGTGACCCACCAGCGACCCAGTACTTC	CSAHARGDPPATQYF
many	TRBD1	TRBV20-1	TRBJ2-7	12	TGCAGTGCTAGGGGACAGGCCTACGAGCAGTACTTC	CSARGQAYEQYF
NA	TRBD2	TRBV28	TRBJ2-1	16	TGTGCCAGCAGTTTAACAGGACTAGCGATTGACAATGAGCAGTTCTTC	CASSLTGLAIDNEQFF
NA	NA	TRBV7-2	TRBJ2-1	14	TGTGCCAGCAGCTCGACGGACCCCAACAATGAGCAGTTCTTC	CASSSTDPNNEQFF
few	NA	TRBV6-6	TRBJ2-5	13	TGTGCCAGCAGTTCCGACTACGAAGAGACCCAGTACTTC	CASSSDYEETQYF
NA	NA	TRBV5-1	TRBJ2-2	15	TGCGCCAGCAGCGCGGGACGATCGAACACCGGGGAGCTGTTTTTT	CASSAGRSNTGELFF
many	TRBD1	TRBV10-3	TRBJ2-5	14	TGTGCCATCAGAAAGGACAGGGGGGAAGAGACCCAGTACTTC	CAIRKDRGEETQYF
NA	TRBD2	TRBV20-1	TRBJ2-2	14	TGCAGTGCTACCGGGACTAGTAACACCGGGGAGCTGTTTTTT	CSATGTSNTGELFF
few	NA	TRBV6-5	TRBJ1-2	13	TGTGCCAGCAGACGGGACGGAGGCTATGGCTACACCTTC	CASRRDGGYGYTF
many	TRBD2	TRBV10-3	TRBJ2-5	13	TGTGCCATCAGCGCTAGCGGCCAAGAGACCCAGTACTTC	CAISASGQETQYF
few	NA	TRBV5-6	TRBJ1-1	15	TGTGCCAGCAGCCATTTCATAAGGGGGTCCACTGAAGCTTTCTTT	CASSHFIRGSTEAFF
few	NA	TRBV5-1	TRBJ2-6	17	TGCGCCAGCAGCTTGGTGAGGGACCAAACTGGGGCCAACGTCCTGACTTTC	CASSLVRDQTGANVLTF
many	TRBD1	TRBV4-3	TRBJ1-2	17	TGCGCCAGCAGCCAAGAGGCGACAGGGACAGGTTACTATGGCTACACCTTC	CASSQEATGTGYYGYTF
NA	TRBD1	TRBV4-3	TRBJ1-1	18	TGCGCCAGCAGCCAAGATAGGCACAGGGGAAAGGAGGACGCTGAAGCTTTCTTT	CASSQDRHRGKEDAEAFF
few	NA	TRBV30	TRBJ2-2	15	TGTGCCTGGAGGGGGGGACAGCTAAACACCGGGGAGCTGTTTTTT	CAWRGGQLNTGELFF
NA	TRBD2	TRBV2	TRBJ2-5	15	TGTGCCAGCAGTGTAGTAGCTAGCGGGCAAGAGACCCAGTACTTC	CASSVVASGQETQYF
medium-sized	NA	TRBV9	TRBJ2-1	14	TGTGCCAGCAGCGTAAGTACAGGACCTAAGGCGCAGTTCTTC	CASSVSTGPKAQFF
NA	NA	TRBV10-3	TRBJ1-2	12	TGTGCCATCAGTGATATGGGGGATGGCTACACCTTC	CAISDMGDGYTF
few	TRBD1	TRBV20-1	TRBJ1-1	12	TGCAGTGCTAAACAGGGGTTGACTGAAGCTTTCTTT	CSAKQGLTEAFF
many	TRBD1	TRBV7-4	TRBJ1-5	17	TGTGCCAGCAGCTTCCTCGGGACAGGGGATTGTCATCAGCCCCAGCATTTT	CASSFLGTGDCHQPQHF
NA	NA	TRBV15	TRBJ1-2	13	TGTGTCACTAGCAGAGAAGGCGGCTATGGCTACACCTTC	CVTSREGGYGYTF
once	NA	TRBV20-1	TRBJ1-2	15	TGCAGTGCTAGAGATCCGAGGGGCCCTGACTATGGCTACACCTTC	CSARDPRGPDYGYTF
NA	NA	TRBV11-2	TRBJ2-7	12	TGTGCCAGCAGCACCCAGGGGAGCGAGCAGTACTTC	CASSTQGSEQYF
few	NA	TRBV27	TRBJ1-5	15	TGTGCCAGCAGTTTATCGAGGCAGGGCAATCAGCCCCAGCATTTT	CASSLSRQGNQPQHF
NA	NA	TRBV27	TRBJ2-5	12	TGTGCCAGCAGTTCTCTGGGCAATGAGCAGTACTTC	CASSSLGNEQYF
few	NA	TRBV7-2	TRBJ2-3	13	TGTGCCAGCAAGCCCCACCGGAAAGATACGCAGTATTTT	CASKPHRKDTQYF
NA	TRBD1	TRBV15	TRBJ1-4	17	TGTGCCACCAGCGGAACAGGGGGATTTGCAACTAATGAAAAACTGTTTTTT	CATSGTGGFATNEKLFF
NA	TRBD1	TRBV20-1	TRBJ2-3	14	TGCAGTGCTGTGGACAGGGAAATCACAGATACGCAGTATTTT	CSAVDREITDTQYF
NA	NA	TRBV2	TRBJ2-7	13	TGTGCCAGCAAAGGGACTTTCTCTGGGGAGCAGTACTTC	CASKGTFSGEQYF
NA	TRBD1	TRBV7-9	TRBJ2-5	14	TGTGCCAGCAGCTTAGCCAGGGGGCTGGAGACCCAGTACTTC	CASSLARGLETQYF
NA	NA	TRBV6-6	TRBJ1-2	12	TGTGCCAGCAGCCCCAGAACTTCTAGCTACACCTTC	CASSPRTSSYTF
NA	NA	TRBV6-2/TRBV6-3	TRBJ2-6	15	TGTGCCAGCAGCCCGATAGGGGCTGGGGCCAACGTCCTGACTTTC	CASSPIGAGANVLTF
NA	TRBD2	TRBV20-1	TRBJ2-3	15	TGCAGTGCTAGTCGCCGCCGACTAGCTCCGGATACGCAGTATTTT	CSASRRRLAPDTQYF
NA	NA	TRBV6-2/TRBV6-3	TRBJ2-1	16	TGTGCCAGCAGTAGAACCTTTAGCGGCTCGGGGGAGACCCAGTTCTTC	CASSRTFSGSGETQFF
few	TRBD2	TRBV24-1	TRBJ2-1	17	TGTGCCACCAGTTCAGGAGTAGCGGGGGGGACCTACAATGAGCAGTTCTTC	CATSSGVAGGTYNEQFF
many	TRBD1	TRBV18	TRBJ2-7	13	TGTGCCAGCTCCCCGGCAGACAGGGGAGAGCAGTACTTC	CASSPADRGEQYF
few	TRBD2	TRBV20-1	TRBJ2-3	16	TGCAGTGCTACTAGCGGGGGATCCCTTCCCACAGATACGCAGTATTTT	CSATSGGSLPTDTQYF
NA	NA	TRBV18	TRBJ2-4	17	TGTGCCAGCTCCACACCTCTTGGAGGGGTCGCCAAAAACATTCAGTACTTC	CASSTPLGGVAKNIQYF
NA	NA	TRBV20-1	TRBJ2-7	14	TGCAGTGCTAGAGAAATACAGGGAGCCTACGAGCAGTACTTC	CSAREIQGAYEQYF
few	TRBD1	TRBV25-1	TRBJ1-1	14	TGTGCCAGCACTGGGGACAGGGGCGACTTTGAAGCTTTCTTT	CASTGDRGDFEAFF
few	NA	TRBV4-1	TRBJ2-7	15	TGCGCCAGCAGCCAAGAGTACTTCTCTGGCAGCGAGCAGTACTTC	CASSQEYFSGSEQYF
NA	TRBD1	TRBV12-3/TRBV12-4	TRBJ2-7	15	TGTGCCAGCAGTTTAAGGGACAGGGAATTCTACGAGCAGTACTTC	CASSLRDREFYEQYF
many	NA	TRBV24-1	TRBJ1-2	16	TGTGCCACCAGTGATTTGGGCGGGCCCGGGGGCTATGGCTACACCTTC	CATSDLGGPGGYGYTF
few	TRBD1	TRBV7-2	TRBJ1-6	14	TGTGCCAGCAGCTCCGGACAGGGGTATTCACCCCTCCACTTT	CASSSGQGYSPLHF
NA	NA	TRBV10-3	TRBJ2-7	14	TGTGCCATCAAACTAACCGGGGGAAACTACGAGCAGTACTTC	CAIKLTGGNYEQYF
few	TRBD2	TRBV7-9	TRBJ2-1	17	TGTGCCAGCAGCTCCGGACTAGCGGGGGGGCAAAACAATGAGCAGTTCTTC	CASSSGLAGGQNNEQFF
NA	NA	TRBV9	TRBJ1-2	15	TGTGCCAGCAGCGTAGACCCGGGGGCGGACTATGGCTACACCTTC	CASSVDPGADYGYTF
NA	TRBD1	TRBV20-1	TRBJ2-4	14	TGCAGTGCTCTTAAGGGGGCTAAGGGAAACATTCAGTACTTC	CSALKGAKGNIQYF
NA	TRBD2	TRBV15	TRBJ2-5	17	TGTGCCACCAGCACTCGGGGCGGGGGGAACACCCAAGAGACCCAGTACTTC	CATSTRGGGNTQETQYF
NA	NA	TRBV20-1	TRBJ1-2	13	TGCAGTGCTAGAGATGGGGTTAACTATGGCTACACCTTC	CSARDGVNYGYTF
once	TRBD2	TRBV7-2	TRBJ2-1	14	TGTGCCAGCAGGCCCCCGGGACTATATAATGAGCAGTTCTTC	CASRPPGLYNEQFF
many	TRBD2	TRBV27	TRBJ2-1	16	TGTGCCAGCAGTTCCGGGACTAGCGGGGGCAGGGGTGAGCAGTTCTTC	CASSSGTSGGRGEQFF
many	NA	TRBV2	TRBJ2-7	15	TGTGCCAGCAGTGGCGCCCCTGATGCTACCTACGAGCAGTACTTC	CASSGAPDATYEQYF
few	TRBD1	TRBV10-2	TRBJ2-7	16	TGCGCCAGCAGTGCCCCCAAGGGGGCCTTCTCCTACGAGCAGTACTTC	CASSAPKGAFSYEQYF
NA	TRBD1	TRBV4-3	TRBJ1-6	15	TGCGCCAGCAGCCTTTGGGACAGGGGTAATTCACCCCTCCACTTT	CASSLWDRGNSPLHF
NA	TRBD1	TRBV4-1	TRBJ1-4	17	TGCGCCAGCAGCCCGCGAGAGACAGGGGGCCCTAATGAAAAACTGTTTTTT	CASSPRETGGPNEKLFF
NA	NA	TRBV20-1	TRBJ2-1	10	TGCAGTGCTAGGGGGTATGAGCAGTTCTTC	CSARGYEQFF
NA	NA	TRBV7-2	TRBJ1-6	15	TGTGCCAGCAGCTTAGTAGGGCGGAACAATTCACCCCTCCACTTT	CASSLVGRNNSPLHF
NA	NA	TRBV28	TRBJ2-5	13	TGTGCCAGCAGTTCCGGGGGACGGTGGGAGCAGTACTTC	CASSSGGRWEQYF